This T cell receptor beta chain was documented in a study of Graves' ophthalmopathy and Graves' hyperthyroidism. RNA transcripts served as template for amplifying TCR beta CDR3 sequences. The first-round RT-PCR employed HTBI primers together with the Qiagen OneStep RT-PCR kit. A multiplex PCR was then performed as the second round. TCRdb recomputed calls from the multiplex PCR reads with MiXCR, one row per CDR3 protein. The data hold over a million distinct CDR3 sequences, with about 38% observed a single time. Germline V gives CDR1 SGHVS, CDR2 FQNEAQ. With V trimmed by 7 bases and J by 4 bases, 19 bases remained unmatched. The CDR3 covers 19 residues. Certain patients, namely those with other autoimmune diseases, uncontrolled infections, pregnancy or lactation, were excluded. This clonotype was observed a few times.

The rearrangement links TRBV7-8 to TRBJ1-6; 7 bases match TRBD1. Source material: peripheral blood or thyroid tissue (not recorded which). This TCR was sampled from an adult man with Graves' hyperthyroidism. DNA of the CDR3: TGTGCCAGCATCGAGGGAAGCTCCCGGGACAGATTGTATAATTCACCCCTCCACTTT. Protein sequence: CASIEGSSRDRLYNSPLHF. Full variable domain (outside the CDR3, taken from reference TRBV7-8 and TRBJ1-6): GAGVSQSPRYKVAKRGQDVALRCDPISGHVSLFWYQQALGQGPEFLTYFQNEAQLDKSGLPSDRFFAERPEGSVSTLKIQRTQQEDSAVYLCASIEGSSRDRLYNSPLHFGNGTRLTVT.